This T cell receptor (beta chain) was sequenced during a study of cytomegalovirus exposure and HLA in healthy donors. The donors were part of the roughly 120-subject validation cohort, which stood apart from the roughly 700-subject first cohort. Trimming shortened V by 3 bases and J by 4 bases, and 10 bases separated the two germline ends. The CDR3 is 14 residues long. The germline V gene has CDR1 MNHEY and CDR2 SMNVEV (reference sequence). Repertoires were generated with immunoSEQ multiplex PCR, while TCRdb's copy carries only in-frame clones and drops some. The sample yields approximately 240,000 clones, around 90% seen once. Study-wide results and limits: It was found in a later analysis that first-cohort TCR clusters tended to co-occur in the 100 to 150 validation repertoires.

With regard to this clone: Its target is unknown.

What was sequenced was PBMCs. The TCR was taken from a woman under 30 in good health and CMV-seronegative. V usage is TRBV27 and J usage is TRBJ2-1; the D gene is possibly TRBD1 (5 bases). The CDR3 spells CASSLGQEYNEQFF. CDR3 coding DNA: TGTGCCAGCAGTTTGGGGCAGGAGTACAATGAGCAGTTCTTC.